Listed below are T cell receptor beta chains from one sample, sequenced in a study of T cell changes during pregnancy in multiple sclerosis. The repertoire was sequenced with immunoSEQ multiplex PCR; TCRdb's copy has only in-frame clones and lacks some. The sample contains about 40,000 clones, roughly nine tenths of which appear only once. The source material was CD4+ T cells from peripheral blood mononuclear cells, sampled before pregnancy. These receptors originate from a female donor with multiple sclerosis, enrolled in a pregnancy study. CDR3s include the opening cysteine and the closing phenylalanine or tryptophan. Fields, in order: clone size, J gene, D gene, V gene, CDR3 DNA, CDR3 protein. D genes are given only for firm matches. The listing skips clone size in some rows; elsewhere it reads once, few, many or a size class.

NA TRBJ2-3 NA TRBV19 TGTGCCAGTAGTATTGCCGGGACTAGCACAGATACGCAGTATTTT CASSIAGTSTDTQYF
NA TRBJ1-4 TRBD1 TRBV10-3 TGTGCCATAAAAGAGGCCCGGACAGGGGGAAATGAAAAACTGTTTTTT CAIKEARTGGNEKLFF
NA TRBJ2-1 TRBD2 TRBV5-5 TGTGCCAGCAGCGGGGGGACTAGCGGGACGTACAATGAGCAGTTCTTC CASSGGTSGTYNEQFF
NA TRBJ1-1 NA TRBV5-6 TGTGCCAGCATCCCCCAGGGAACTGTGCACACTGAAGCTTTCTTT CASIPQGTVHTEAFF
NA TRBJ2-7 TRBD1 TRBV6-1 TGTGCCAGCAAAGGGAGGACAGGGGTTCCCGAGCAGTACTTC CASKGRTGVPEQYF
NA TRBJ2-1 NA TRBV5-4 TGTGCCAGCAGCTTCGGGCAGGGGCGAAATGAGCAGTTCTTC CASSFGQGRNEQFF
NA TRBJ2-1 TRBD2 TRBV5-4 TGTGCCAGCAGCTACTCAGCGGGGAGGGGAAATGAGCGGTTCTTC CASSYSAGRGNERFF
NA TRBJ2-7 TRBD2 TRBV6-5 TGTGCCAGCCGGTATTTTGGCGGGAGTTACGAGCAGTACTTC CASRYFGGSYEQYF
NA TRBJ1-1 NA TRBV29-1 TGCAGCGTCGCCCCCCGTGGAGGGCCGAACACTGAAGCTTTCTTT CSVAPRGGPNTEAFF
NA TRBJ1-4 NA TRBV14 TGTGCCAGCAGCCAAGCCCCGGTGAAACTGTTTTTT CASSQAPVKLFF
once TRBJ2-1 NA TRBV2 TGTGCCAGCAGTGAGTCGGCAGGGAACTCGAATGAGCAGTTCTTC CASSESAGNSNEQFF
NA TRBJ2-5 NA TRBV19 TGTGCCAGTAGTATAGGCAGGGAAGAGACCCAGTACTTC CASSIGREETQYF
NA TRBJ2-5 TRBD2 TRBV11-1 TGTGCCAGTCAGGGACTAGCGGGATCGTCGGGGAGGGAGACCCAGTACTTC CASQGLAGSSGRETQYF
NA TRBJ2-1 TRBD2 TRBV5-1 TGCGCCAGCAGCTTGGGGGTTAGCGGGAGGAGGCATGAGCAGTTCTTC CASSLGVSGRRHEQFF
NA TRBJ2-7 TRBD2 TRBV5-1 TGCGCCAGCGGGGCGGGAGGGCCGAAGAACGAGCAGTACTTC CASGAGGPKNEQYF
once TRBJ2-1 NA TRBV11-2 TGTGCCAGCAGCTTAGATCTGCAGCGGGAGCAGTTCTTC CASSLDLQREQFF
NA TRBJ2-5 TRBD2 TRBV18 TGTGCCAGCTCACCAGGCGGTAGCGGGAGAAGTGGTGAGACCCAGTACTTC CASSPGGSGRSGETQYF
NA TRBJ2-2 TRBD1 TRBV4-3 TGCGCCAGCAGCCCGCAGGCAGGGGGCCCGAACACCGGGGAGCTGTTTTTT CASSPQAGGPNTGELFF
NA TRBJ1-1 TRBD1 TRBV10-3 TGTGCCATCAGTGAGTCAAGGGGACAGGGGCGCAGCACTGAAGCTTTCTTT CAISESRGQGRSTEAFF
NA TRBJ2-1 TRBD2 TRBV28 TGTGCCAGCAGTTTATGGTCCGGGTTAGCGGGCTACAATGAGCAGTTCTTC CASSLWSGLAGYNEQFF
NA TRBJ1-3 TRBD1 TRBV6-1 TGTGCCAACGACTGGACAGGGGTCGGAAACACCATATATTTT CANDWTGVGNTIYF
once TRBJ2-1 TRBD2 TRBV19 TGTGCCAGTAGTATTCTAGCGGGGGTTTACGGTGAGCAGTTCTTC CASSILAGVYGEQFF
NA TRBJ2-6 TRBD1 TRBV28 TGTGCCAGCAGTGCCACCACAGGGGCCGGGGCCAACGTCCTGACTTTC CASSATTGAGANVLTF
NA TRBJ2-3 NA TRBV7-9 TGTGCCAGCAGCTCTAGCACAGATACGCAGTATTTT CASSSSTDTQYF
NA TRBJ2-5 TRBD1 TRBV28 TGTGCCAGCAGTGTAGTGACAGGGGGCGGGGAGACCCAGTACTTC CASSVVTGGGETQYF
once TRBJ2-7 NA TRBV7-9 TGTGCCAGCAGCTTAGCCCCCCTTCTTGGGGCTCCCGAGCAGTACTTC CASSLAPLLGAPEQYF
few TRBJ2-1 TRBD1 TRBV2 TGTGCCAGCAGACGAGGGACAGGGGGCGTTGAGCAGTTCTTC CASRRGTGGVEQFF
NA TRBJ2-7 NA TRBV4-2 TGTGCCAGCAGCCAAGGCACAGACTACGAGCAGTACTTC CASSQGTDYEQYF
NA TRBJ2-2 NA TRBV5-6 TGTGCCAGCGGGGGGGCATTGAACACCGGGGAGCTGTTTTTT CASGGALNTGELFF
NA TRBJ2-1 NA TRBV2 TGTGCCAGCAAGGGGTCTGAGCAGTTCTTC CASKGSEQFF
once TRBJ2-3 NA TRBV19 TGTGCCAGTAGCCTGGACAGTGGTAGCACAGATACGCAGTATTTT CASSLDSGSTDTQYF
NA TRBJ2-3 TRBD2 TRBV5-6 TGTGCCAGCAGCCCCACGGGGACTAGCGGGAGAACCACAGATACGCAGTATTTT CASSPTGTSGRTTDTQYF
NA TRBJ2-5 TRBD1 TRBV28 TGTGCCAGCAGTTTTCAGGGGGCACGAAAGACCCAGTACTTC CASSFQGARKTQYF
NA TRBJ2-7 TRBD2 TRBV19 TGTGCCAGTAGTGATCCGGGACTAGGCGGGTACGAGCAGTACTTC CASSDPGLGGYEQYF
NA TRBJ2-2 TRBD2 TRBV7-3 TGTGCCAGCAGTTGGACTAGCGGGAGGACCGGGGAGCTGTTTTTT CASSWTSGRTGELFF
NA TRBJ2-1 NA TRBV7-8 TGTGCCAGCAGCTCACGCATTAGCTCCTACAATGAGCAGTTCTTC CASSSRISSYNEQFF
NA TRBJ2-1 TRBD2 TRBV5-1 TGCGCCAGCAGTTTGACCTTACTAGCGGGTGTACCGGAGCAGTTCTTC CASSLTLLAGVPEQFF